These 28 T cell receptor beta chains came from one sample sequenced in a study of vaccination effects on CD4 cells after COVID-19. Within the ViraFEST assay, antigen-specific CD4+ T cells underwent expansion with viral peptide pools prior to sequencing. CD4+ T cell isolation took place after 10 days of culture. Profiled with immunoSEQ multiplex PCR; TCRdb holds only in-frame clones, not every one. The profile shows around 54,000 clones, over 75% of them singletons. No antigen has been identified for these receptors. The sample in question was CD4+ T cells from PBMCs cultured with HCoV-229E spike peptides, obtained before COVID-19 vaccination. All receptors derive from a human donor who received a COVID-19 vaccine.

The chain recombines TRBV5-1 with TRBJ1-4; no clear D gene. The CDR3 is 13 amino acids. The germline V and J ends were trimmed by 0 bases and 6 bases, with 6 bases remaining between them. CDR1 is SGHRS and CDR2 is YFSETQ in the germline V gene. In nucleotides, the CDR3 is TGCGCCAGCAGCTTGGCCGCGGATGAAAAACTGTTTTTT. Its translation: CASSLAADEKLFF.

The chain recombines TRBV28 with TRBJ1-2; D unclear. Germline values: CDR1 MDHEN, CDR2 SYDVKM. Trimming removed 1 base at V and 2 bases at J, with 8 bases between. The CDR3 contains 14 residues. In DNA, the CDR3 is TGTGCCAGCAGTTTATTCGGTATAAACTATGGCTACACCTTC. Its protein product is CASSLFGINYGYTF.

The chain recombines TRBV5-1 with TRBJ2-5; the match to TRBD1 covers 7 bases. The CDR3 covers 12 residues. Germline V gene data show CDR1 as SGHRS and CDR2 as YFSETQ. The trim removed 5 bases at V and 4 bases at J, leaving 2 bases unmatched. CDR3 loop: CASSNRGETQYF. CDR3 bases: TGCGCCAGCAGTAACAGGGGAGAGACCCAGTACTTC.

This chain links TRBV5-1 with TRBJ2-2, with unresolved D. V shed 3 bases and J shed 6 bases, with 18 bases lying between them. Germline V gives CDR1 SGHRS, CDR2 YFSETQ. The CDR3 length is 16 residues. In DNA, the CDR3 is TGCGCCAGCAGCTCCACCCTGGGTATTTTAGCCGGGGAGCTGTTTTTT. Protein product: CASSSTLGILAGELFF. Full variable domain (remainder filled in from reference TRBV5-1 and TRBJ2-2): KAGVTQTPRYLIKTRGQQVTLSCSPISGHRSVSWYQQTPGQGLQFLFEYFSETQRNKGNFPGRFSGRQFSNSRSEMNVSTLELGDSALYLCASSSTLGILAGELFFGEGSRLTVL.

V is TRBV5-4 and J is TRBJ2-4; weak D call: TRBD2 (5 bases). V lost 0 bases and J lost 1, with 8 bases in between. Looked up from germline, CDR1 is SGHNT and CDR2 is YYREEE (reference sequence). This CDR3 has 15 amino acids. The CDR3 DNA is TGTGCCAGCAGCTTGGGAGGGTCGGCCAAAAACATTCAGTACTTC. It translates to CASSLGGSAKNIQYF.

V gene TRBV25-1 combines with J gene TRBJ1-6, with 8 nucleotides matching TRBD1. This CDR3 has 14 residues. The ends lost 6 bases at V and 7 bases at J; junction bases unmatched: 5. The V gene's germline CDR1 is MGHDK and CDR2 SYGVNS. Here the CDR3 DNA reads TGTGCCAGCAGAAAACAGGGGGTCAATTCACCCCTCCACTTT. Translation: CASRKQGVNSPLHF.

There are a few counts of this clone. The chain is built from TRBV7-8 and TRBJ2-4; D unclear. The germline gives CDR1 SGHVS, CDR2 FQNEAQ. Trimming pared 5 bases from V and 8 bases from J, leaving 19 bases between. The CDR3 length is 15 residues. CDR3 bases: TGTGCCAGCAGCCGCCTTAATGGTCCTAGTGACATTCAGTACTTC. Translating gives CASSRLNGPSDIQYF.

CDR3 loop: CATSDRTSGGQPQHF. For the CDR3, the DNA is TGTGCCACCAGTGACCGGACCTCAGGAGGACAGCCCCAGCATTTT. The V and J genes are TRBV24-1 and TRBJ1-5; D call uncertain. The ends were cut back, 4 bases at V and 7 bases at J, with 16 bases in the middle. CDR1 is KGHDR, CDR2 SFDVKD, per germline. The CDR3 length is 15 residues.

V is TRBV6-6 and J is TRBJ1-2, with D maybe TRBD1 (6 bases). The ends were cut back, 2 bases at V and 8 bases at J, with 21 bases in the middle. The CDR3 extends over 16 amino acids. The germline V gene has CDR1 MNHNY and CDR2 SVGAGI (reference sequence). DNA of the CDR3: TGTGCCAGCAGTTACACCCCCGGGGGCAGCGATCGAGGCTACACCTTC. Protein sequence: CASSYTPGGSDRGYTF.

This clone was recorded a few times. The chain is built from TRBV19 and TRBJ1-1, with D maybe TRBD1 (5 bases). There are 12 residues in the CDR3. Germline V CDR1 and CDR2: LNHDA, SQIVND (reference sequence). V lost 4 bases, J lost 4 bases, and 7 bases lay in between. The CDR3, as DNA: TGTGCCAGTAGTAGCAGGGTCACTGAAGCTTTCTTT. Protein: CASSSRVTEAFF.

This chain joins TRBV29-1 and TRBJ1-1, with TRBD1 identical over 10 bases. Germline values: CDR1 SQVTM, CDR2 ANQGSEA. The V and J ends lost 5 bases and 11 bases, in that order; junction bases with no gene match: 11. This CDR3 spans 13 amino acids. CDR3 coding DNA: TGCAGCGTTCGGGGACAGGGGATGAATCTGGCTTTCTTT. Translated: CSVRGQGMNLAFF.

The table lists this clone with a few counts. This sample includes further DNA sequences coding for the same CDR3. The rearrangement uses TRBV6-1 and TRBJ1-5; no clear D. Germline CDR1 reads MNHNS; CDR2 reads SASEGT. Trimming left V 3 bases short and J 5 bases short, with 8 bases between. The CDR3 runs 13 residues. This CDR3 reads CASSEFWDQPQHF. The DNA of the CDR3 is TGTGCCAGCAGTGAGTTCTGGGATCAGCCCCAGCATTTT.

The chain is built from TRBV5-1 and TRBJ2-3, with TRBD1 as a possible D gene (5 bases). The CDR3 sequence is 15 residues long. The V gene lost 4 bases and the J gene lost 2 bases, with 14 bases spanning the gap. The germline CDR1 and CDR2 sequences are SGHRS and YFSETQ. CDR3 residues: CASSPTDVLTDTQYF. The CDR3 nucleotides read TGCGCCAGCAGCCCGACAGATGTCCTCACAGATACGCAGTATTTT.

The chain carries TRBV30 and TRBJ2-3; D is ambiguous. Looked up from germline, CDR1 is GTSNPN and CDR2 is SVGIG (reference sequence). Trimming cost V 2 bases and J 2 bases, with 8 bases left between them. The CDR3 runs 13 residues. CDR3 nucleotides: TGTGCCTGGAGTCCCACCTTCACAGATACGCAGTATTTT. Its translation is CAWSPTFTDTQYF.

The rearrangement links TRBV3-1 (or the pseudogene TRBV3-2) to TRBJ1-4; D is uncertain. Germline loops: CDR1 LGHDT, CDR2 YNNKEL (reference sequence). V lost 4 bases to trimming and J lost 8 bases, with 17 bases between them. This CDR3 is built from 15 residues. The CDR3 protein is CASSLYVNSGEKLFF. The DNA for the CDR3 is TGTGCCAGCAGCCTCTACGTGAACTCGGGAGAAAAACTGTTTTTT.

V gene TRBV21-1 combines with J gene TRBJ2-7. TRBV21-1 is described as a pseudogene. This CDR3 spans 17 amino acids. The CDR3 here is CASSTRGAGQGTYEQYV. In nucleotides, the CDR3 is TGTGCCAGCAGTACTCGGGGCGCGGGCCAAGGCACCTACGAGCAGTACGTC.

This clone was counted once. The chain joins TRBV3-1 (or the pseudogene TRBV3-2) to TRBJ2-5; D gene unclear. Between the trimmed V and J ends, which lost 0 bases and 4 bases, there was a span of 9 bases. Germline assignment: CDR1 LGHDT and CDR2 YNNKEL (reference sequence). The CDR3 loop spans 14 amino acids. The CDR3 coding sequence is TGTGCCAGCAGCCAAGAGGTCTTACCAGAGACCCAGTACTTC. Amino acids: CASSQEVLPETQYF.

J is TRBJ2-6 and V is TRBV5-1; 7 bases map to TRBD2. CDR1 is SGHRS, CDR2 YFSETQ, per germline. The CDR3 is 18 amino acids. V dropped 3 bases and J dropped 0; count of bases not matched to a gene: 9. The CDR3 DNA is TGCGCCAGCAGCTACGGACTGGGAGGGAGCTCTGGGGCCAACGTCCTGACTTTC. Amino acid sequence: CASSYGLGGSSGANVLTF.

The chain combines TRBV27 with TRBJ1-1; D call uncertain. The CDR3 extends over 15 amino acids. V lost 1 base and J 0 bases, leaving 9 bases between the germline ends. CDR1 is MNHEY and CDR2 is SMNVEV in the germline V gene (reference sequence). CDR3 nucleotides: TGTGCCAGCAGTTTATACCCAGGAATGAACACTGAAGCTTTCTTT. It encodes CASSLYPGMNTEAFF.

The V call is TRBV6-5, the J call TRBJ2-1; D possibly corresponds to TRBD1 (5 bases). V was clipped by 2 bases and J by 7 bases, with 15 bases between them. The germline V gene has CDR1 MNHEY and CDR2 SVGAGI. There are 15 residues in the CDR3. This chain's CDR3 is CASSYRPLRVNEQFF. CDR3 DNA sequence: TGTGCCAGCAGTTACCGACCCCTCAGGGTTAATGAGCAGTTCTTC.

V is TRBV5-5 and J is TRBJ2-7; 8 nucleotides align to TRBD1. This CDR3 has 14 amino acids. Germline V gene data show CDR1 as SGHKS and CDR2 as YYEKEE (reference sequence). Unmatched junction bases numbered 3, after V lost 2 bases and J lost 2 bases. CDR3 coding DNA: TGTGCCAGCAGCTTCCGACAGGGGCCCTACGAGCAGTACGTC. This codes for CASSFRQGPYEQYV.

CDR3: CASSHETGSEAFF. Written as DNA, the CDR3 is TGCGCCAGCAGCCACGAAACAGGGTCTGAAGCTTTCTTT. The chain recombines TRBV5-1 with TRBJ1-1, with D perhaps TRBD1 (6 bases). The CDR3 covers 13 residues. V was clipped by 4 bases and J by 6 bases, with 13 bases between them. Germline loops: CDR1 SGHRS, CDR2 YFSETQ.

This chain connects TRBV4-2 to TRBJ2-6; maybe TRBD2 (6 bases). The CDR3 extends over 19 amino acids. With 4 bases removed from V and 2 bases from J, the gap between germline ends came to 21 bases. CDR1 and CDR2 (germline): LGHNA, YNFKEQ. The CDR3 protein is CASSLGEPGLVTGANVLTF. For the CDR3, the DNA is TGTGCCAGCAGCCTAGGTGAACCGGGACTTGTAACTGGGGCCAACGTCCTGACTTTC.

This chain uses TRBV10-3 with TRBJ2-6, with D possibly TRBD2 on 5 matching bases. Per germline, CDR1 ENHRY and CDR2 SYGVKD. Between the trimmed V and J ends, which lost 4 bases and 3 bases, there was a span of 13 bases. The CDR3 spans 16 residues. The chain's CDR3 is CAISAGSGFGANVLTF. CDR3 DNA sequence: TGTGCCATCAGTGCGGGGAGTGGGTTTGGGGCCAACGTCCTGACTTTC.

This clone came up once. CDR3: CASSWGDRDRYEQYV. The CDR3 DNA follows: TGCGCCAGCAGCTGGGGGGACAGGGACCGCTACGAGCAGTACGTC. The rearrangement uses TRBV5-1 and TRBJ2-7; 9 bases are shared with TRBD1. Germline V gives CDR1 SGHRS, CDR2 YFSETQ. This CDR3 has 15 residues. J gave up 3 bases and V 3 bases, and 7 bases lay outside the gene matches.

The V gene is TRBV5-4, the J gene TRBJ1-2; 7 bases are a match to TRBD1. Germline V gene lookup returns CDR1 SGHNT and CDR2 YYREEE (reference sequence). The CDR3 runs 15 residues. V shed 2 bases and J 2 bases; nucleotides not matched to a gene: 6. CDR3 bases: TGTGCCAGCAGCTTACCCCCGACAGGGAACTATGGCTACACCTTC. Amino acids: CASSLPPTGNYGYTF.

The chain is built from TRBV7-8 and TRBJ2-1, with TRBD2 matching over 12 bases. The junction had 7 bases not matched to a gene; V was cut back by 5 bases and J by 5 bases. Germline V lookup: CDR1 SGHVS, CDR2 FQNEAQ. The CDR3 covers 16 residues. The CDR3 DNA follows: TGTGCCAGCAGCCGGACGACTAGCGGGGGCAACAATGAGCAGTTCTTC. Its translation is CASSRTTSGGNNEQFF. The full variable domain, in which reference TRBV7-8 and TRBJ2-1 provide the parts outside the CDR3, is GAGVSQSPRYKVAKRGQDVALRCDPISGHVSLFWYQQALGQGPEFLTYFQNEAQLDKSGLPSDRFFAERPEGSVSTLKIQRTQQEDSAVYLCASSRTTSGGNNEQFFGPGTRLTVL.

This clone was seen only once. CDR3 DNA: TGTGCCAGTCGACAGGGGGCCAACTATGGCTACACCTTC. Protein product: CASRQGANYGYTF. V usage is TRBV28 and J usage is TRBJ1-2, with 10 bases that match TRBD1. CDR3 length: 13 residues. Germline loops: CDR1 MDHEN, CDR2 SYDVKM. V gave up 9 bases and J gave up 2 bases; unmatched junction bases: 3.